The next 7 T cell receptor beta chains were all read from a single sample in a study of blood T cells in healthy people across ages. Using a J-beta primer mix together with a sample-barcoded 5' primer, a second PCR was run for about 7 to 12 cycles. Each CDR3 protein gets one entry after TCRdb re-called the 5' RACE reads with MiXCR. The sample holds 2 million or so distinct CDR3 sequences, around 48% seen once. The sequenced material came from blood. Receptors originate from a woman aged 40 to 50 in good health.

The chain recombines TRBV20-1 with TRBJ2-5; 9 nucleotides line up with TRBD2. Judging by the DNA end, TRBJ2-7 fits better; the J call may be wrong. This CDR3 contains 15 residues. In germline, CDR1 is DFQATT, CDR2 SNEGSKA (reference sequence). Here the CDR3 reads CSARGLAGTTYEQYF. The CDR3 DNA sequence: TGCAGTGCTAGAGGTCTAGCGGGGACGACCTACGAGCAGTACTTC.

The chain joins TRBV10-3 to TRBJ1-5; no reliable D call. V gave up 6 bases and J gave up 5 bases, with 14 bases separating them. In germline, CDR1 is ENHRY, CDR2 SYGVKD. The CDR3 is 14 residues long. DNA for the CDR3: TGTGCCATCAGCCCTGACGGTGGCTATCAGCCCCAGCATTTT. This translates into CAISPDGGYQPQHF.

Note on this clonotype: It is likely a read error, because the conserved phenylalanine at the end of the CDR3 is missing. CDR3 in DNA: TGTGCCAGCAGTTTCGCCTCAGGGGGCGCCGTCAATGAGCAGTTCATC. Amino acids: CASSFASGGAVNEQFI. V gene TRBV12-3 or TRBV12-4 combines with J gene TRBJ2-1; 8 nucleotides align to TRBD1. Trimming removed 3 bases from V and 6 bases from J; junction bases left unmatched: 10. This CDR3 has 16 amino acids.

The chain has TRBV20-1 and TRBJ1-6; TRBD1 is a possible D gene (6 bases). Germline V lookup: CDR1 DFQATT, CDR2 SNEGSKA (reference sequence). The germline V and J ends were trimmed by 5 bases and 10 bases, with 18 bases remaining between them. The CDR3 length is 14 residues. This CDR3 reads CSARGLGGYSPLHF. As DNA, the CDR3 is TGCAGTGCTCGGGGGTTAGGGGGTTACTCACCCCTCCACTTT.

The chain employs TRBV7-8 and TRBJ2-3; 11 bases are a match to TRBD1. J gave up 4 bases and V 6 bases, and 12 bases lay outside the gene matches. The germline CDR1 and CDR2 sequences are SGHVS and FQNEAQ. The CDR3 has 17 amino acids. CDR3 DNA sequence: TGTGCCAGCAGTCGACACACCGGGACAGGGGGACCAGATACGCAGTATTTT. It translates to CASSRHTGTGGPDTQYF.

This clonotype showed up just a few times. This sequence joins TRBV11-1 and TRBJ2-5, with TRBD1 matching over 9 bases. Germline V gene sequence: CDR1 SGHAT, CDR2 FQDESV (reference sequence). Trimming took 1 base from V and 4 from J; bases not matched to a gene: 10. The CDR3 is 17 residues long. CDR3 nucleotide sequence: TGTGCCAGCAGCTTAGGCCTGGACAGGGGACCAAGAGAGACCCAGTACTTC. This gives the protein CASSLGLDRGPRETQYF.

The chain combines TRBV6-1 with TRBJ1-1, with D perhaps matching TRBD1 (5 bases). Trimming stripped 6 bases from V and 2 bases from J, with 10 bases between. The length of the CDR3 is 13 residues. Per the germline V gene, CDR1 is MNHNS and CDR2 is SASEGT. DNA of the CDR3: TGTGCCAGCAGGACAGCCCAAAACACTGAAGCTTTCTTT. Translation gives CASRTAQNTEAFF.